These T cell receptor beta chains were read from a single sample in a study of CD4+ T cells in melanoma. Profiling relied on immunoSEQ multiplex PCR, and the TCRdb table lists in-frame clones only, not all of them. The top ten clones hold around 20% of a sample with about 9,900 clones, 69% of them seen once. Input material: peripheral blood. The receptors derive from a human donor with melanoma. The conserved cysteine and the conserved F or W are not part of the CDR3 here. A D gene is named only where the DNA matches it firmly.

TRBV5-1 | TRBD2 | ASSSRGGLAGTGELF
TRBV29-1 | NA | SVGEFRETQY
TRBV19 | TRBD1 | ASSMVTGVGEQY
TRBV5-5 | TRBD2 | ASSPALAGLGTQY
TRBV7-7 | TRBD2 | ASSSTSGGTGELF
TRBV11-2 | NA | ASSSQGGFSVYEQY
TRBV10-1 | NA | ASSEAGTRTYYGYT
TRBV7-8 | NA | ASSLVRGPNEKLF
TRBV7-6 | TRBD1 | ASSLVPGGEAF
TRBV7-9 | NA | ASSFEYYEQY
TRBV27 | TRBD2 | ASSPGLAGQETQY